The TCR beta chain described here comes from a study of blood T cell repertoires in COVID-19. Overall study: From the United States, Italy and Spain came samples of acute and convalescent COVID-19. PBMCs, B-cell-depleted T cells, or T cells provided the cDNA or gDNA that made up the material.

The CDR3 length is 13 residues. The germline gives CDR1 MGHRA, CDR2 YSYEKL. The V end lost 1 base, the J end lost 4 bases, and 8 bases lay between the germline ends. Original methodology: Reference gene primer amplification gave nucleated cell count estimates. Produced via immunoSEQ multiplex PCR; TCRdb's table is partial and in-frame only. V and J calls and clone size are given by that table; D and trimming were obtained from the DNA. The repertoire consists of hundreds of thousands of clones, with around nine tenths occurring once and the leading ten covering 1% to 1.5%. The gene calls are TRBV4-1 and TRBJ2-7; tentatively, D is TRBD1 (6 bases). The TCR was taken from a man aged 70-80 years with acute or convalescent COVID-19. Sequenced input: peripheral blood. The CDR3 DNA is TGCGCCAGCAGCCAAGGAACAGGGTACGAGCAGTACTTC. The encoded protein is CASSQGTGYEQYF.